This T cell receptor beta chain came from a study of early T cells in non-severe SARS-CoV-2 infection. Individual cDNA molecules received unique molecular identifiers during library preparation. In TCRdb, the 5' RACE reads were re-called with MiXCR into one record per CDR3 protein. The table includes approximately 35,000 distinct CDR3 sequences, approximately 7.1% detected once. This clonotype has only one observation. What it binds is unknown. Germline and junction disagree at one end, which may indicate a read error. Notes on the study in general: The matching step, a VDJdb search, favored anti-spike CD8 responses and missed private and CD4 specificities.

The CDR3 is 12 amino acids. Germline CDR1 reads KGHSH; CDR2 reads LQKENI. This clonotype was obtained from an adult who was a healthcare worker with PCR-confirmed SARS-CoV-2 infection or an uninfected control (not recorded which). The sequencing used whole blood, collected at baseline. The V call is TRBV18, the J call TRBJ2-1; perhaps TRBD2 as D (6 bases). The CDR3 sequence is CVSALGGNEQFF. CDR3 sequence (DNA): TGTGTCAGCGCCCTGGGGGGAAATGAGCAGTTCTTC. The full variable domain, completed using reference TRBV18 and TRBJ2-1, is NAGVMQNPRHLVRRRGQEARLRCSPMKGHSHVYWYRQLPEEGLKFMVYLQKENIIDESGMPKERFSAEFPKEGPSILRIQQVVRGDSAAYFCVSALGGNEQFFGPGTRLTVL.